The T cell receptor (beta chain) described here comes from a study of blood T cell repertoires in COVID-19 (dated by TCRdb to 2019 to 2021). Looking at the study overall: The collaborator samples originated in the United States, Italy and Spain and spanned the acute and convalescent phases of COVID-19. The samples were drawn from two sources: the first 160 participants of the ongoing ImmuneRACE study, and 1,200 or so subjects contributed by 6 global collaborators. Where available, HLA class I and class II types were taken from metadata supplied by the sample provider and were not determined by assay-based typing. The prospective study material was composed of cDNA or gDNA derived from T cells, B-cell-depleted T cells, or PBMCs. The repertoires were released in a freely available public database meant as a resource for research on the immune response to SARS-CoV-2. Subjects who had been exposed to COVID-19, were actively infected with it, or had recovered from it provided the deeply sampled blood TCRbeta repertoires that made up the dataset. The sample metadata nearly always contained a de-identified subject ID, COVID-19 status, age in years and sex. The paper as a whole reports these results and caveats: Clinical and demographic metadata were provided uncurated, with the amount varying by source and participant.

TCRbeta CDR3 regions were amplified from genomic DNA by means of the immunoSEQ Assay, a bias-controlled multiplex PCR. The authors' pipeline ran thus. The number of nucleated cells in each sample was estimated from the amplification of reference gene primers within the assay. To quantify the absolute abundance of each unique TCRbeta CDR3 rearrangement, sequence reads were collapsed and filtered. For each sample, productive Simpson clonality was calculated as the square root of Simpson's diversity index across productive rearrangements. The table comes from immuneACCESS by way of TCRdb, which keeps in-frame sequences with V and J called. Part of the clones is missing from these tables; in studies checked, under half for an unresolved V gene and the rest for unknown reasons. That table gives V, J and clone size, and the DNA gave D and trimming. The table for this sample lists approximately 500,000 clones; 88% of them were counted only once. The biggest ten clones account for about 2% of the sample.

The cysteine opens and the phenylalanine closes a CDR3 of 13 amino acids. CDR3 DNA only is kept here, 39 bases in frame from base 1. V is reduced by 5 bases and J by 6 bases, leaving a spacing of 13 bases between them. CDR1 LGHDT and CDR2 YNNKEL are derived from the germline V gene (reference sequence). Note on this clone: Its binding antigen is unknown. No much larger clonotype is one base removed from it; base qualities were not supplied.

Enrolling through a virtual design, the prospective study's participants ranged in age from roughly 18 to 95 years and lived across roughly 24 United States geographic areas. To assign participants to cohorts, the prospective study relied on clinical history that participants themselves reported in a screening survey and a study questionnaire. Recovered participants in ImmuneRACE Cohort 3 were defined as having two consecutive negative NP/OP PCR tests, clearance from a healthcare professional, or resolution of symptoms. In the prospective study, mobile phlebotomists collected whole blood, serum and a nasopharyngeal or oropharyngeal swab from each participant. Additional blood draws and questionnaires over an approximately two-month period could optionally be provided by prospective study participants. Blood samples from the prospective study were shipped frozen or at room temperature prior to DNA extraction.

The clonotype was recovered from a middle-aged woman who had recovered from COVID-19. Material: PBMCs or T cells enriched from blood (not recorded which). The chain uses TRBV3-1 (or the pseudogene TRBV3-2) and TRBJ1-2; the D gene cannot be resolved reliably. The nucleotide sequence reads TGTGCCAGCAGCTTGGACGGGAAGAATGGCTACACCTTC. It translates as CASSLDGKNGYTF.